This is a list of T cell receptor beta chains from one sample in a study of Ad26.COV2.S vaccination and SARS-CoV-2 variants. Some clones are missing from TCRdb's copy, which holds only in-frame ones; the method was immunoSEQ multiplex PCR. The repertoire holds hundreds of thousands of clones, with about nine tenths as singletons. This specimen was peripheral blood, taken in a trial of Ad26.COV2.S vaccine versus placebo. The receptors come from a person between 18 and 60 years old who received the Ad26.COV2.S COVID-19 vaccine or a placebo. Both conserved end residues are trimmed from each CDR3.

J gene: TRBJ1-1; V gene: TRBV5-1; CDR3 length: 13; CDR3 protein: ASSFSGGMNTEAF
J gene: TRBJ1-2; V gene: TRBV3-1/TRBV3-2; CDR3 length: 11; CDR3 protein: ASSRTPYYGYT
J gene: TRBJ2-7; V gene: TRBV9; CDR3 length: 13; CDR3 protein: ASSVGQGAPYEQY
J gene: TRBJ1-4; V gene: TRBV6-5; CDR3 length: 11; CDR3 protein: ASRRDRGEKLF
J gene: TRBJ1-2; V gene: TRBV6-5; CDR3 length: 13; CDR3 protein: ASSYGRGVNYGYT
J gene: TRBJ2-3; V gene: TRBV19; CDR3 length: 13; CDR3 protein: ASSIEGFGTDTQY
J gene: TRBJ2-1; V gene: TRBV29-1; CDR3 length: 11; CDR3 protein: SVGTGAYNEQF
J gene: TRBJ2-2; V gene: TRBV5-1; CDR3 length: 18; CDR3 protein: ASSTAYQWDGPSSAGELF
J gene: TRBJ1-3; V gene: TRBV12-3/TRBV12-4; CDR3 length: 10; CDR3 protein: ASSQWGNTIY
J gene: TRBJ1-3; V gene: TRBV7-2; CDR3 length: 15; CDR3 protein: ASSLSGGPNSGNTIY
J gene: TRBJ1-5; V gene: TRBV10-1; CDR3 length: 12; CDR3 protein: ASTRGGRDRPQH
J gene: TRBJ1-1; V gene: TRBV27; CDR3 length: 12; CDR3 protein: ASRRPGRWTEAF
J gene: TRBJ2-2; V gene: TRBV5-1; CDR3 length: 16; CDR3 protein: ASSSWTSGGANTGELF
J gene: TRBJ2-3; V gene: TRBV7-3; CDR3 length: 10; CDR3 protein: ASKGDTDTQY
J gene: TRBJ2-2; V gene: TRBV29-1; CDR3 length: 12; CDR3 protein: SVEAVLNTGELF
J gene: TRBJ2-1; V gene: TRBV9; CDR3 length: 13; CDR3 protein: ASSASGGAYNEQF
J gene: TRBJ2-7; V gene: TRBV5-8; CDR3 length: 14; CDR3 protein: ASAPRWEQATYEQY
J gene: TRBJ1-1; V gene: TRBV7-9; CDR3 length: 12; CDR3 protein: ASSFRQGGAEAF
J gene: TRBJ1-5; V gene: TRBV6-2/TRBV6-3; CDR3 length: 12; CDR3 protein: ASSSLRGNQPQH
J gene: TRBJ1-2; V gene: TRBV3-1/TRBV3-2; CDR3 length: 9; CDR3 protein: ASSSGVGYT
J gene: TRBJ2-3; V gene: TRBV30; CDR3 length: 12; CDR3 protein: AWVRLVSTDTQY
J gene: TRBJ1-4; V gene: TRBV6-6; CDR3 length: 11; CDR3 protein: ASSQGQNEKLF
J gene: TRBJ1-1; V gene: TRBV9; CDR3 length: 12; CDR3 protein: ASSVVGPNTEAF
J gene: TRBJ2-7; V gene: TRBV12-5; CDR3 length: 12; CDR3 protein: ASGLGDTSYEQY
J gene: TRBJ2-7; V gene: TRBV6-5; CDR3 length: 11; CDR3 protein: ASSYFPNYEQY
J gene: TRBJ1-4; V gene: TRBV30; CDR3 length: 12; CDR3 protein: ALEEGGVNEKLF
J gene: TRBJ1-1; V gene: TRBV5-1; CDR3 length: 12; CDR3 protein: ASSLEGGGTEAF